This T cell receptor beta chain is from a study of shared clonotypes between healthy human individuals (dated by TCRdb to 2019 to 2021). As for the study more broadly: A couple of women and a few men aged 18 to 49 years were included in the cohort. Per donor, three plates each were used for CD4 naive and CD4 memory, two for CD8 naive, and one for CD8 memory. The study deeply sequenced blood TCR repertoires of about 5 healthy adults to estimate repertoire size and the extent of clonotype sharing between individuals. To increase sequencing depth and limit assay-specific biases, TCR repertoire library preparation and sequencing were carried out by different laboratories using diverse techniques. Leukapheresis yielded between about 0.85 and 10 billion PBMCs per donor. The research as a whole found: Because the study included a small number of donors, the genetic and exposure-history diversity represented was limited. Estimated clonotype richness was generally larger for naive than for memory subsets. Sampling was restricted to blood, and TCR repertoires in tissue are likely to differ from TCR repertoires in blood. Pairwise subsampling indicated that sequencing depth was expected to affect the degree of clonotype sharing among donors. Across a handful of donors, roughly 5.1% of naive CD4, roughly 3.8% of naive CD8, around 2.1% of memory CD4, and 0.3% to 0.45% of memory CD8 clonotypes were shared. Incomplete sequencing was indicated by rarefaction of sorted-subset datasets, despite the large sequencing depth. Clonotypes shared by all four sorted-subset donors showed higher generation probabilities than non-shared clonotypes.

Spanning cysteine to phenylalanine, the CDR3 consists of 16 amino acids. The read is trimmed to its CDR3 DNA, 48 bases read in frame from base 1. The germline V gene yields ENHRY for CDR1 and SYGVKD for CDR2. A distance of 16 bases separates the germline ends of V and J, which lose 6 bases and 2 bases respectively. This clone turned up a few times. Its antigen has not been determined. The input lacks base qualities; no much larger clone sits a single base away. Using the deep immunoSEQ assay, TCR CDR3 regions were amplified from genomic DNA by multiplex PCR. Extracted genomic DNA from each cell subset was distributed evenly across all wells of several immunoSEQ 96-well plates, and each plate was treated as a replicate. For sorted subsets, each replicate PCR was loaded with 200 ng genomic DNA, equivalent to 32,000 or so T cell genomes. Purified libraries were measured with a Qubit 3.0 fluorometer, size-checked on a Bioanalyzer 2100, and measured again with the KAPA Library Quantification kit. Every immunoSEQ 96-well plate was sequenced on a dedicated single-read 150-cycle Illumina NextSeq 550 flow cell. Per the source publication's procedure: Because the immunoSEQ output included only junctional sequences and no quality scores, the filtering could not be the same as the filtering used for full-length reads. Sequences were annotated with PyIR, a Python wrapper for IgBLAST v1.9, and V/J genes and CDR3 were assigned using IMGT germline references. Reads were filtered out if the reads had weak V/J assignments (E-value above 1e-6), no CDR3, stop codons, out-of-frame junctions, or ambiguous translated residues. V3J clonotypes were defined as sequences sharing an identical inferred V gene, J gene, and CDR3 amino acid sequence. Percentage overlap between repertoires was computed as shared unique clonotypes divided by the size of the smaller repertoire. RTK rarefaction, the Chao1 estimator, and Recon v2.1 estimates of unobserved clonotypes were used to assess repertoire richness. Generation probabilities were computed with OLGA for all TCRbeta clonotypes obtained by the gDNA method from four donors. The immuneACCESS repertoire file appears here via TCRdb, limited to in-frame rearrangements. These files lack a portion of the clones; in checked studies, under half of the deficit traces to unresolved V genes, and the cause of the others is not known. V and J calls and clone size are as listed in that table; D and trimming were resolved from the DNA. The sample includes almost 750,000 clones, with 72% observed a single time. The top ten clonotypes cover approximately 1.7% of the sample.

Donors were healthy HIV-negative adults with no recently reported acute infections or vaccinations. Every donor was a Caucasian adult residing in Nashville, Tennessee, USA. Magnetic negative selection was used to enrich CD4+ T cells, after which naive cells were positively selected on CD45RA and the negative fraction became the memory subset. Blood was obtained by leukapheresis, after which PBMCs were separated by Ficoll-Histopaque density gradient centrifugation and cryopreserved in liquid nitrogen vapor phase. Analytical flow cytometry was used to check the purity and quantity of each magnetically sorted T cell population. From each sorted fraction, genomic DNA was isolated and quantified by UV absorbance on a Nanodrop 2000c.

Recombination connected TRBV10-3 to TRBJ2-2, with the D call perhaps TRBD1 or TRBD2, as 5 bases match in each case. The material sequenced was memory CD4+ T cells sorted from blood. In the paper's terms, the cell subset or site label means: CD45RA-negative fraction. This TCR was recovered from a woman aged 25-40 years in good health. The sequence in DNA is TGTGCCATCAGCCAAAGGGAGCAGGGCAACACCGGGGAGCTGTTTTTT. Its translation is CAISQREQGNTGELFF.